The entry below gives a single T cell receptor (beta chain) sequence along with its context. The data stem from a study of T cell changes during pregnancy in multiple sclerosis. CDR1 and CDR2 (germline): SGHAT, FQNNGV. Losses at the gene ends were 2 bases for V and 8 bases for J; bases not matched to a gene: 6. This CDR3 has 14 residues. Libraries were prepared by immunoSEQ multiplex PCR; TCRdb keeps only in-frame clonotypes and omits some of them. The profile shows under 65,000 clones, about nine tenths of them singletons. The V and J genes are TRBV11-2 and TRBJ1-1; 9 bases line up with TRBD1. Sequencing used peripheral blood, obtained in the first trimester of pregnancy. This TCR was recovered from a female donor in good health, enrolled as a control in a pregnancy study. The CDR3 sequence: CASSLWTGETEAFF. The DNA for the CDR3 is TGTGCCAGCAGCTTATGGACAGGGGAGACCGAAGCTTTCTTT.